This T cell receptor beta chain was recovered during a study of blood T cell repertoires in COVID-19. Study overall: From T cells, B-cell-depleted T cells, or PBMCs came the material, which was cDNA or gDNA.

The assay was immunoSEQ multiplex PCR, and TCRdb's table has in-frame clones only and misses some. The sample lists about 200,000 clones, around 85% occurring once. The CDR3 totals 18 residues. V dropped 1 base and J dropped 7; count of bases not matched to a gene: 13. Germline V gives CDR1 LGHDT, CDR2 YNNKEL (reference sequence). The TCR originated in a man aged 35-49 years who had recovered from COVID-19. Sequencing used PBMCs or T cells enriched from blood (not recorded which). The chain has TRBV3-1 (or the pseudogene TRBV3-2) and TRBJ2-7; 13 positions agree with TRBD2. CDR3 coding DNA: TGTGCCAGCAGCCAAGTCCTTACTACCGGACTAGCGGGGGCTGAGCAGTACTTC. Translating it yields CASSQVLTTGLAGAEQYF.